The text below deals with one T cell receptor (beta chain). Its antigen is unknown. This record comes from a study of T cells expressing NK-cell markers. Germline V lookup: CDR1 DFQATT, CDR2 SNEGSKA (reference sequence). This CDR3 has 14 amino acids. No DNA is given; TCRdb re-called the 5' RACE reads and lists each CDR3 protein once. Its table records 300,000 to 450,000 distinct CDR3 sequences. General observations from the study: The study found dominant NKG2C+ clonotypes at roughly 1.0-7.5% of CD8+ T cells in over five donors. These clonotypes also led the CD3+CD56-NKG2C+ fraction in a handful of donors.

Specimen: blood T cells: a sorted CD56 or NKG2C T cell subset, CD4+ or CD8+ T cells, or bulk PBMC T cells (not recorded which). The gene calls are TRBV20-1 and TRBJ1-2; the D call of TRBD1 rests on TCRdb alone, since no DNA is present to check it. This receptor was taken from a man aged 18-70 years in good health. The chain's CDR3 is CSARKHRGNYGYTF.